Below, one TCR beta chain is given with its context. Looked up from germline, CDR1 is KGHSH and CDR2 is LQKENI. The CDR3 contains 14 residues. V shed 1 base and J shed 8 bases, with 12 bases lying between them. Assay: immunoSEQ multiplex PCR; the TCRdb copy retains only in-frame clones and omits some. The repertoire includes fewer than 1.8 million clones, about 98.5% of them detected once, and about 0.34% sits in the top ten. This entry is derived from a study of shared clonotypes between healthy human individuals. The chain combines TRBV18 with TRBJ2-1; D gene ambiguous. The sequencing input was naive CD4+ T cells sorted from blood. The sample's subset: CD45RA+ positively selected. The clonotype comes from a man younger than 45 in good health. CDR3 DNA sequence: TGTGCCAGCTCACCACTAACACCTACAGATGAGCAGTTCTTC. Translated: CASSPLTPTDEQFF.